Listed below are T cell receptor beta chains from one sample, sequenced in a study of shared clonotypes between healthy human individuals. Here immunoSEQ multiplex PCR was the method, and the copy in TCRdb shows in-frame clones only, minus some. The table lists approximately 2.3 million clones, approximately 93% of them singletons. The sequenced sample was naive CD4+ T cells from PBMCs. These receptors were collected from a man between 18 and 35 years old in good health. Some clones in this sample may be carry-over from other donors' samples. CDR3s include the opening cysteine and the closing phenylalanine or tryptophan. A D gene is named only where the DNA matches it firmly. The size of a clone is reported for some rows only, either as once, few or many, or as a class for expanded clones.

d_call	v_call	clone_size	j_call	cdr3_aa	cdr3_nt
TRBD1	TRBV18	NA	TRBJ1-1	CASSPETGGTEAFF	TGTGCCAGCTCACCGGAGACAGGGGGCACTGAAGCTTTCTTT
NA	TRBV5-1	NA	TRBJ2-7	CASSSETGYEQYF	TGCGCCAGCAGCTCAGAGACAGGCTACGAGCAGTACTTC
NA	TRBV5-5	NA	TRBJ1-4	CASSPPRRPGDEKLFF	TGTGCCAGCAGCCCCCCGCGGCGCCCCGGAGATGAAAAACTGTTTTTT
NA	TRBV15	NA	TRBJ1-5	CATSRSRTGNQPQHF	TGTGCCACCAGCAGATCCCGGACAGGCAATCAGCCCCAGCATTTT
NA	TRBV7-2	NA	TRBJ1-1	CASRLVGGPEAFF	TGTGCCAGCAGGCTAGTGGGTGGTCCTGAAGCTTTCTTT
NA	TRBV7-9	NA	TRBJ1-5	CASSLSSLSGRPQHF	TGTGCCAGCAGCCTCTCCTCGTTGTCGGGAAGGCCCCAGCATTTT
NA	TRBV7-2	NA	TRBJ2-1	CASSLRYEQFF	TGTGCCAGCAGCTTAAGATATGAGCAGTTCTTC
TRBD2	TRBV4-2	NA	TRBJ2-1	CASSQGGSGGPHEQFF	TGTGCCAGCAGCCAAGGAGGGTCGGGAGGGCCCCATGAGCAGTTCTTC
NA	TRBV11-2	NA	TRBJ2-4	CASSSQGYIQYF	TGTGCCAGCAGCTCGCAGGGGTACATTCAGTACTTC
NA	TRBV28	NA	TRBJ1-1	CASSGSAPNTEAFF	TGTGCCAGCAGCGGTTCAGCCCCGAACACTGAAGCTTTCTTT
NA	TRBV6-5	NA	TRBJ2-1	CASSPRDANNEQFF	TGTGCCAGCAGTCCCCGGGACGCCAACAATGAGCAGTTCTTC
TRBD1	TRBV5-1	NA	TRBJ2-7	CASSLAVTGREQYF	TGCGCCAGCAGCTTGGCCGTGACAGGGCGAGAGCAGTACTTC
TRBD1	TRBV5-4	NA	TRBJ2-2	CASSDHRDSPTGELFF	TGTGCCAGCAGCGACCACCGGGACAGCCCCACCGGGGAGCTGTTTTTT
NA	TRBV19	NA	TRBJ1-1	CASSYSLPRKDTEAFF	TGTGCCAGTAGTTATTCCCTTCCACGGAAGGACACTGAAGCTTTCTTT
NA	TRBV29-1	NA	TRBJ1-5	CSVTKGSGNQPQHF	TGCAGCGTGACGAAGGGTTCAGGCAATCAGCCCCAGCATTTT
NA	TRBV4-3	NA	TRBJ2-7	CASSQDVLTFDDEQYF	TGCGCCAGCAGCCAAGATGTACTGACTTTCGACGACGAGCAGTACTTC
NA	TRBV18	NA	TRBJ1-5	CASSPSQTDNQPQHF	TGTGCCAGCTCACCGTCCCAGACAGATAATCAGCCCCAGCATTTT
NA	TRBV28	few	TRBJ1-1	CASTPDGPNTEAFF	TGTGCCAGCACCCCTGACGGCCCGAACACTGAAGCTTTCTTT
TRBD1	TRBV5-5	NA	TRBJ1-1	CASSPRTGDPTEAFF	TGTGCCAGCAGCCCCCGGACAGGGGACCCCACTGAAGCTTTCTTT
TRBD2	TRBV6-5	NA	TRBJ2-1	CASLDRLAGNEQFF	TGTGCCAGCTTAGACAGACTAGCTGGGAATGAGCAGTTCTTC
TRBD1	TRBV6-1	NA	TRBJ2-7	CASSASGTEIYEQYF	TGTGCCAGCAGTGCGTCCGGGACAGAAATCTACGAGCAGTACTTC
NA	TRBV28	NA	TRBJ1-6	CASRPGGGNSPLHF	TGTGCCAGCAGGCCGGGGGGAGGAAATTCACCCCTCCACTTT
NA	TRBV7-2	NA	TRBJ2-3	CASSEHRVSGTDTQYF	TGTGCCAGCAGCGAACACAGGGTCTCGGGCACAGATACGCAGTATTTT
NA	TRBV5-1	NA	TRBJ2-7	CASSGGTGSYEQYF	TGCGCCAGCAGCGGCGGGACCGGATCCTACGAGCAGTACTTC
NA	TRBV19	few	TRBJ1-1	CASRALTTEAFF	TGTGCCAGTCGGGCTCTGACCACTGAAGCTTTCTTT
NA	TRBV7-2	NA	TRBJ1-3	CASRNHQGTGNTIYF	TGTGCCAGCAGGAATCACCAGGGAACTGGAAACACCATATATTTT
NA	TRBV29-1	NA	TRBJ2-3	CSVYQGADTQYF	TGCAGCGTTTACCAAGGTGCAGATACGCAGTATTTT
NA	TRBV6-1	NA	TRBJ2-5	CANARRPKETQYF	TGTGCCAACGCCCGGCGCCCTAAAGAGACCCAGTACTTC
TRBD2	TRBV18	NA	TRBJ2-1	CASSRTPGTSGYNEQFF	TGTGCCAGCTCAAGAACCCCCGGGACTAGCGGGTACAATGAGCAGTTCTTC
TRBD1	TRBV18	NA	TRBJ1-2	CASSVTGTGVGGYTF	TGTGCCAGCTCAGTCACCGGGACAGGGGTCGGAGGCTACACCTTC
TRBD1	TRBV10-3	NA	TRBJ1-2	CAISEGTEANYGYTF	TGTGCCATCAGTGAGGGGACAGAGGCTAACTATGGCTACACCTTC
NA	TRBV15	NA	TRBJ2-7	CATSRDYPGARDIYEQYF	TGTGCCACCAGCAGAGATTATCCCGGGGCCAGGGATATCTACGAGCAGTACTTC
NA	TRBV30	NA	TRBJ1-2	CAWSVVTASLYGYTF	TGTGCCTGGAGTGTAGTCACGGCCTCCCTCTATGGCTACACCTTC
NA	TRBV5-1	NA	TRBJ2-5	CASSLVGTEVLQETQYF	TGCGCCAGCAGCTTAGTTGGAACGGAGGTCCTACAAGAGACCCAGTACTTC
TRBD2	TRBV5-4	NA	TRBJ2-2	CASSLASGGTGELFF	TGTGCCAGCAGCTTGGCTAGCGGGGGGACCGGGGAGCTGTTTTTT
TRBD1	TRBV28	NA	TRBJ1-2	CASSSQGAVGYTF	TGTGCCAGCAGTTCACAGGGGGCTGTCGGCTACACCTTC
NA	TRBV5-4	NA	TRBJ2-5	CASSLDLWEQETQYF	TGTGCCAGCAGCTTGGATCTATGGGAGCAAGAGACCCAGTACTTC
TRBD2	TRBV28	NA	TRBJ2-1	CASSLSVAGRLWEQFF	TGTGCCAGCAGTTTATCGGTAGCGGGCCGTCTGTGGGAGCAGTTCTTC
NA	TRBV6-5	NA	TRBJ1-4	CASRGTGSGEKLFF	TGTGCCAGCAGAGGAACAGGGTCAGGCGAAAAACTGTTTTTT
TRBD1	TRBV6-6	NA	TRBJ1-1	CASSSGQGATEAFF	TGTGCCAGCAGTTCGGGACAGGGTGCCACTGAAGCTTTCTTT
TRBD1	TRBV6-1	NA	TRBJ2-1	CASSEVARQGFNEQFF	TGTGCCAGCAGTGAAGTGGCGAGACAGGGATTCAATGAGCAGTTCTTC
NA	TRBV19	NA	TRBJ1-5	CASNSRTAPYSNQPQHF	TGTGCCAGTAACTCGAGGACGGCACCGTATAGCAATCAGCCCCAGCATTTT
NA	TRBV19	NA	TRBJ2-1	CASSMVPSRRTFTDEQFF	TGTGCCAGTAGTATGGTCCCTAGCCGGCGTACTTTCACAGATGAGCAGTTCTTC
NA	TRBV28	NA	TRBJ1-4	CASSTPGEEKLFF	TGTGCCAGCAGTACCCCAGGAGAGGAAAAACTGTTTTTT
TRBD1	TRBV28	NA	TRBJ1-5	CASSLEAKGRGQGQPQHF	TGTGCCAGCAGCCTCGAAGCTAAGGGCAGGGGGCAGGGTCAGCCCCAGCATTTT
TRBD1	TRBV7-2	NA	TRBJ1-4	CASSTYRGLTNEKLFF	TGTGCCAGCAGCACCTACAGGGGGCTCACTAATGAAAAACTGTTTTTT
NA	TRBV28	NA	TRBJ1-2	CASSSLGLSNYGYTF	TGTGCCAGCAGTTCCTTGGGCCTGTCTAACTATGGCTACACCTTC
NA	TRBV5-8	NA	TRBJ1-1	CASSLGLGSGHTSTAFF	TGTGCCAGCAGCTTGGGGTTAGGGTCAGGGCATACCAGTACAGCTTTCTTT
TRBD1	TRBV7-9	NA	TRBJ1-4	CASSSGTVRKLFF	TGTGCCAGCAGCTCCGGGACAGTACGAAAACTGTTTTTT
NA	TRBV18	NA	TRBJ2-2	CASSPRDTERELFF	TGTGCCAGCTCACCTCGGGACACCGAACGGGAGCTGTTTTTT
NA	TRBV18	NA	TRBJ2-4	CASSPGQAKNIQYF	TGTGCCAGCTCACCGGGACAAGCCAAAAACATTCAGTACTTC
NA	TRBV19	NA	TRBJ1-1	CASNSRRSWGAEAFF	TGTGCCAGCAACAGCCGGCGGAGTTGGGGCGCTGAAGCTTTCTTT